This entry lists 22 T cell receptor beta chains sequenced from one sample in a study of human CD8 memory T cell subsets. Early memory CD8+ T cells that were CCR7+ PD-1+ TIGIT+ and had exhausted-like traits were the TPEX cells. TCR beta was sequenced from UMI-tagged 5' RACE libraries. From its re-call of the 5' RACE reads, TCRdb lists each CDR3 protein once, without DNA. The sample has 6,700 or so distinct CDR3 sequences, and its top ten clones hold roughly a fifth. Sequencing input: CD8+ T cells from PBMCs. The receptors were sampled from a human donor in good health.

The chain is built from TRBV29-1 and TRBJ2-1; TCRdb calls TRBD1, which cannot be checked without DNA. Germline-derived CDR1 and CDR2 are SQVTM and ANQGSEA. CDR3 size: 14 residues. CDR3 sequence reads: CSVLGDVAYNEQFF.

The V and J genes are TRBV19 and TRBJ2-7; the D call of TRBD1 rests on TCRdb alone, since no DNA is present to check it. The CDR3 has 14 residues. Per the germline V gene, CDR1 is LNHDA and CDR2 is SQIVND (reference sequence). The CDR3 loop reads CASSAGTGLHEQYF.

This chain connects TRBV7-8 to TRBJ2-3; TCRdb's D call, TRBD2, is unchecked because there is no DNA. This CDR3 has 14 residues. Looked up from germline, CDR1 is SGHVS and CDR2 is FQNEAQ. CDR3 amino acids: CASSFDDGRAAQYF.

The chain joins TRBV5-1 to TRBJ2-1; the D call from TCRdb, TRBD2, cannot be confirmed without DNA. The CDR3 loop spans 15 amino acids. Germline V gives CDR1 SGHRS, CDR2 YFSETQ. The CDR3 here is CASSDGTGYSNEQFF.

The chain employs TRBV20-1 and TRBJ2-2; TCRdb's D call of TRBD1 is untestable without DNA. Germline lookup yields CDR1 DFQATT and CDR2 SNEGSKA (reference sequence). The CDR3 has 14 amino acids. CDR3 sequence reads: CSASRTSNTGELFF.

The chain is built from TRBV12-3 or TRBV12-4 and TRBJ2-2. This CDR3 spans 15 amino acids. CDR3 region: CASSLTFGDTGELFF.

The rearrangement links TRBV29-1 to TRBJ2-1; TCRdb calls TRBD2, which cannot be checked without DNA. The CDR3 totals 11 residues. From germline, CDR1 is SQVTM and CDR2 ANQGSEA. CDR3 residues: CSVVMEGEQFF.

This chain joins TRBV10-3 and TRBJ1-1; with no DNA, the TCRdb D assignment of TRBD1 cannot be verified. CDR3 length equals 14 residues. The germline gives CDR1 ENHRY, CDR2 SYGVKD. The CDR3 sequence: CAISETGGNTEAFF.

This clonotype shows up as medium-sized (0.01 to 0.1%) by frequency. This chain uses TRBV5-1 with TRBJ1-1; TCRdb selects TRBD1, and the lack of DNA leaves this call unchecked. Germline values: CDR1 SGHRS, CDR2 YFSETQ. The CDR3 runs to 15 residues. The CDR3 loop reads CASSWTGGGGTEAFF.

The V gene is TRBV15, the J gene TRBJ2-5; the D call from TCRdb, TRBD1, cannot be confirmed without DNA. This CDR3 has 14 amino acids. Germline CDR1 is LNHNV and CDR2 is YYDKDF (reference sequence). CDR3 sequence: CATSRTDSRETQYF.

The chain couples TRBV7-8 to TRBJ2-3; the D call of TRBD2 rests on TCRdb alone, since no DNA is present to check it. CDR3 length equals 18 residues. The germline gives CDR1 SGHVS, CDR2 FQNEAQ. CDR3 in amino acids: CASSFTLESGTSTDTQYF.

This chain joins TRBV30 and TRBJ1-2. CDR1 and CDR2 (germline): GTSNPN, SVGIG (reference sequence). The CDR3 length is 13 residues. The CDR3 here is CAWRPKGGYGYTF. The full variable domain, its missing parts supplied by reference TRBV30 and TRBJ1-2, is SQTIHQWPATLVQPVGSPLSLECTVEGTSNPNLYWYRQAAGRGLQLLFYSVGIGQISSEVPQNLSASRPQDRQFILSSKKLLLSDSGFYLCAWRPKGGYGYTFGSGTRLTVV.

The J gene is TRBJ2-2, the V gene TRBV7-8. The CDR3 is 11 residues long. CDR1 and CDR2 (germline): SGHVS, FQNEAQ. This CDR3 reads CASSFTGELFF.

The J gene is TRBJ2-1, the V gene TRBV7-9; the TRBD1 assignment by TCRdb is unverifiable without DNA. Germline V gene sequence: CDR1 SEHNR, CDR2 FQNEAQ (reference sequence). This CDR3 region has 12 residues. The CDR3 protein is CASRSGENEQFF.

This sequence joins TRBV7-3 and TRBJ2-2. Germline CDR1 reads SGHTA; CDR2 reads FQGTGA. This CDR3 is built from 13 residues. CDR3 residues: CASSPTATGELFF.

V gene TRBV12-3 or TRBV12-4 combines with J gene TRBJ2-4; TCRdb's D gene call, TRBD1, goes unchecked for lack of DNA. This CDR3 is built from 13 residues. The CDR3 sequence: CASCQGAKNIQYF.

The chain uses TRBV5-1 and TRBJ2-1; TCRdb picks TRBD2, but there is no DNA to check that call. In germline, CDR1 is SGHRS, CDR2 YFSETQ. The CDR3 sequence is 14 residues long. This CDR3 reads CASREAGGFNEQFF.

J is TRBJ2-1 and V is TRBV9; with no DNA, the TCRdb D assignment of TRBD2 cannot be verified. The CDR3 extends over 14 amino acids. From germline, CDR1 is SGDLS and CDR2 YYNGEE. CDR3 sequence: CASTPRTGGNEQFF.

J is TRBJ2-1 and V is TRBV4-2; TCRdb reports TRBD2, a call that lacks DNA to check it against. CDR1 is LGHNA, CDR2 YNFKEQ, per germline. The CDR3 loop spans 15 amino acids. The CDR3 loop is CASSQGLAGHNEQFF.

The rearrangement links TRBV7-3 to TRBJ2-7. The CDR3 is 15 residues long. Germline CDR1 is SGHTA and CDR2 is FQGTGA. The CDR3 spells CASSFKGTTPYEQYF.

This clonotype is labeled medium-sized based on frequency. The chain employs TRBV5-1 and TRBJ1-1; TCRdb's D call of TRBD1 is untestable without DNA. The CDR3 runs to 15 residues. CDR1 is SGHRS and CDR2 is YFSETQ in the germline V gene. The CDR3 sequence is CASSLFRTKATEAFF.

This clonotype is called large (0.1 to 1%) based on its frequency. The CDR3 protein is CASSPSKGTATDTQYF. This chain joins TRBV11-2 and TRBJ2-3; the TRBD1 assignment by TCRdb is unverifiable without DNA. The CDR3 covers 16 residues. Germline V gene sequence: CDR1 SGHAT, CDR2 FQNNGV.